The sequence of this TCR beta chain was determined in a study of cytotoxic CD8 clonotypes in ibrutinib-treated CLL. The overall study: Complete response was seen in 2 patients and partial in approximately 24; about twelve progressed and 14 stayed remitted after a median around 64 months. Notes on the study in general: Public clonotypes were seen rarely and were contracted or stable on treatment. Timing of sampling differed between sustained-remission and progressing patients.

V was pared by 5 bases and J by 5 bases, with 6 bases of the junction left unmatched. CDR1 GTSNPN and CDR2 SVGIG come from the germline V gene (reference sequence). The CDR3 is made up of 13 amino acids. TCRdb's copy holds only in-frame clones and misses some; the assay was immunoSEQ multiplex PCR. The repertoire consists of 150,000 to 200,000 clones, with approximately 90% occurring once and the leading ten covering 3%. This clone was observed once. No antigen is known for it. This chain links TRBV30 with TRBJ2-7, with 10 bases lining up with TRBD1. Sequencing used PBMCs, obtained at disease progression, from a patient treated with ibrutinib. The receptor comes from a human donor with chronic lymphocytic leukemia. The CDR3 DNA is TGTGCCTGGGGAAAGGGACAGGGGAACGAGCAGTACTTC. It translates to CAWGKGQGNEQYF. Based on the CDR3 plus reference TRBV30 and TRBJ2-7, the full variable domain is SQTIHQWPATLVQPVGSPLSLECTVEGTSNPNLYWYRQAAGRGLQLLFYSVGIGQISSEVPQNLSASRPQDRQFILSSKKLLLSDSGFYLCAWGKGQGNEQYFGPGTRLTVT.